This T cell receptor beta chain was recovered during a study of T cell repertoires in cytomegalovirus infection. Overall study context: Indications of both CMV infection and matching HLA type were provided by public TCR beta signatures.

This clonotype was seen a few times. Its target is not known. Trimming left V 7 bases short and J 5 bases short, with 11 bases between. The CDR3 sequence is 12 residues long. Germline V gene data show CDR1 as MDHEN and CDR2 as SYDVKM. TCRdb reprocessed the reads with MiXCR, giving one entry per CDR3 protein. The table has roughly 340,000 distinct CDR3 sequences, almost 30% seen once; the top ten hold 15% to 20%. This receptor was taken from a human donor in good health (CMV status not recorded). Some clones in this sample may be carry-over from other donors' samples. This chain joins TRBV28 and TRBJ2-5, with a possible D match to TRBD2 (6 bases). The source was cultured PBMCs, collected from culture after CMV antigen stimulation. The CDR3 protein is CASTGGWETQYF. The CDR3 coding sequence is TGTGCCAGCACCGGGGGTTGGGAGACCCAGTACTTC.